This section outlines one T cell receptor beta chain sequence together with its context. The data were taken from a study of blood T cell repertoires in COVID-19. In the study overall: COVID-19 samples from acute and convalescent phases originated in the United States, Italy and Spain.

Profiling relied on immunoSEQ multiplex PCR, and the TCRdb table lists in-frame clones only, not all of them. The data contain 400,000 or so clones, 85% to 90% of them seen just once; the ten biggest clones take up roughly 1.1%. Germline V CDR1 and CDR2: SGHRS, YFSETQ. V shed 4 bases, J shed 4 bases, and the junction held 9 bases outside the gene matches. The CDR3 sequence is 15 residues long. The receptor comes from a man aged 25-45 years who had recovered from COVID-19. The chain employs TRBV5-1 and TRBJ2-7, with TRBD1 identical over 9 bases. The sample comprised PBMCs or T cells enriched from blood (not recorded which). The CDR3 nucleotides read TGCGCCAGCAGCCTGGGACAGGGCACAATTTACGAGCAGTACTTC. Residues: CASSLGQGTIYEQYF.